What follows describes a single T cell receptor (beta chain). V lost 2 bases, J lost 0 bases, and 11 bases lay in between. The CDR3 loop spans 16 amino acids. Germline values: CDR1 SGHTA, CDR2 FQGNSA. This sample is part of a study of patients and donors after allogeneic stem cell transplantation. TCRdb re-analysed the RT-PCR reads in MiXCR, keeping a single row per CDR3 protein. The data show approximately 220,000 distinct CDR3 sequences, around 41% seen once. The rearrangement links TRBV7-2 to TRBJ1-5; D ambiguous. Sequenced input: blood, either unsorted or a sorted T cell fraction (not recorded which). The TCR was taken from a human donor who was either an allogeneic HSCT recipient or a stem cell or donor lymphocyte infusion donor (not recorded which). It is not recorded whose cells these are; they may come from a transplant donor. In nucleotides, the CDR3 is TGTGCCAGCAGCTTAATAGGCTTTATTAGCAATCAGCCCCAGCATTTT. Residues: CASSLIGFISNQPQHF.